This TCR beta chain comes out of a study of CD8 T cells in Susac syndrome. The RNA input was roughly 0.45 to 1 ug, and it was reverse transcribed with random hexamers. Amplification of the TCR beta CDR3 was carried out by immunoSEQ multiplex PCR, which spanned a total of 54 Vbeta and 13 Jbeta segments. MiXCR, run by TCRdb on the immunoSEQ multiplex PCR reads, gives a single entry per CDR3 protein. The table has around 23,000 distinct CDR3 sequences, just under 95% seen once. The sample was CD8+ T cells from PBMCs. The TCR sequence derives from a human donor with Susac syndrome.

CDR3: CASTEGGLAYEQYF. CDR3 DNA sequence: TGTGCCAGCACAGAAGGGGGGCTAGCCTACGAGCAGTACTTC. The J gene is TRBJ2-7, the V gene TRBV2; perhaps D is TRBD1 or TRBD2 (6 bases each). V lost 7 bases and J lost 2, with 15 bases in between. The CDR3 is 14 residues long. The germline CDR1 and CDR2 sequences are SNHLY and FYNNEI.